One and the same sample provided the 19 T cell receptor beta chains below, sequenced in a study of blood T cell repertoires in COVID-19. Profiling relied on immunoSEQ multiplex PCR, and the TCRdb table lists in-frame clones only, not all of them. The sample carries more than 200,000 clones, roughly 88% recorded once. What was sequenced was peripheral blood. The receptors originated from a middle-aged man with acute or convalescent COVID-19.

V and J are TRBV27 and TRBJ2-1; D might be TRBD2 (5 bases). The CDR3 covers 13 residues. V lost 6 bases, J lost 4 bases, and 10 bases lay in between. Germline-derived CDR1 and CDR2 are MNHEY and SMNVEV (reference sequence). CDR3 sequence: CASSRGIYNEQFF. CDR3 DNA: TGTGCCAGCAGCCGAGGGATTTACAATGAGCAGTTCTTC.

This chain uses TRBV2 with TRBJ1-5; TRBD1 might be the D (6 bases). The germline CDR1 and CDR2 sequences are SNHLY and FYNNEI. The CDR3 consists of 15 residues. The V end lost 5 bases, the J end lost 0 bases, and 11 bases lay between the germline ends. The CDR3 nucleotides are TGTGCCAGCAGTTGGACAGCAAATAGCAATCAGCCCCAGCATTTT. Its translation is CASSWTANSNQPQHF.

The gene calls are TRBV3-1 (or the pseudogene TRBV3-2) and TRBJ2-4, with 8 positions matching TRBD1. The CDR3 has 14 residues. The V and J ends lost 0 bases and 9 bases, in that order; junction bases with no gene match: 4. Germline values: CDR1 LGHDT, CDR2 YNNKEL (reference sequence). CDR3 DNA: TGTGCCAGCAGCCAAGAGGACAGGGCGGTCATTCAGTACTTC. Its protein product is CASSQEDRAVIQYF.

V usage is TRBV30 and J usage is TRBJ1-3; D uncertain. The CDR3 length is 18 residues. Per the germline V gene, CDR1 is GTSNPN and CDR2 is SVGIG (reference sequence). V shed 0 bases and J shed 0 bases, with 18 bases lying between them. CDR3: CAWSVRGRRGGSGNTIYF. CDR3 bases: TGTGCCTGGAGTGTACGAGGGAGGAGAGGAGGCTCTGGAAACACCATATATTTT.

The chain links TRBV7-9 to TRBJ1-1, with a tentative D call TRBD1 (5 bases). V was trimmed by 6 bases and J by 8 bases, leaving 16 bases between them. Germline CDR1 and CDR2: SEHNR and FQNEAQ (reference sequence). The CDR3 is 13 residues long. CDR3 coding DNA: TGTGCCAGCAGATTAAATACTCCAGGGGAAGCTTTCTTT. Translated: CASRLNTPGEAFF.

The chain couples TRBV19 to TRBJ1-5; D gene uncertain. Trimming left V 0 bases short and J 4 bases short, with 4 bases between. Germline loops: CDR1 LNHDA, CDR2 SQIVND (reference sequence). The CDR3 has 13 amino acids. In nucleotides, the CDR3 is TGTGCCAGTAGTATAGACTTTAATCAGCCCCAGCATTTT. This sequence encodes CASSIDFNQPQHF.

The chain joins TRBV2 to TRBJ2-1; D unclear. Trimming removed 6 bases from V and 9 bases from J, with 12 bases in between. Germline V gives CDR1 SNHLY, CDR2 FYNNEI. CDR3 length equals 12 residues. CDR3 sequence (DNA): TGTGCCAGCAGAGAGACACTTTCTGAGCAGTTCTTC. Translating it yields CASRETLSEQFF. Full variable domain (rest looked up from reference TRBV2 and TRBJ2-1): EPEVTQTPSHQVTQMGQEVILRCVPISNHLYFYWYRQILGQKVEFLVSFYNNEISEKSEIFDDQFSVERPDGSNFTLKIRSTKLEDSAMYFCASRETLSEQFFGPGTRLTVL.

For this clone: The identical CDR3 is also encoded by other nucleotide sequences in the sample. This sequence joins TRBV2 and TRBJ1-1; 7 positions match TRBD1. The V segment lost 6 bases and the J segment 2 bases; nucleotides outside the gene matches: 3. The CDR3 is made up of 13 amino acids. Germline V gene lookup returns CDR1 SNHLY and CDR2 FYNNEI. This CDR3 reads CASRRDRNTEAFF. The CDR3 DNA sequence: TGTGCCAGCAGGAGGGACAGAAACACTGAAGCTTTCTTT.

The genes are TRBV5-1 and TRBJ1-2, with D possibly TRBD1 on 6 matching bases. The CDR3 loop spans 15 amino acids. Trimming left V 4 bases short and J 4 bases short, with 17 bases between. Germline loops: CDR1 SGHRS, CDR2 YFSETQ. CDR3 protein: CASSPATSGAYGYTF. Here the CDR3 DNA reads TGCGCCAGCAGCCCGGCCACGTCAGGGGCCTATGGCTACACCTTC.

This clone came up once. The chain carries TRBV7-6 and TRBJ1-1; D not resolved. The CDR3 contains 15 residues. CDR1 is SGHVS, CDR2 FNYEAQ, per germline. V lost 2 bases and J 0 bases, leaving 10 bases between the germline ends. CDR3 residues: CASSLSGSMNTEAFF. For the CDR3, the DNA is TGTGCCAGCAGCTTAAGCGGCAGCATGAACACTGAAGCTTTCTTT. Combining the CDR3 with reference TRBV7-6 and TRBJ1-1 gives the whole variable domain GAGVSQSPRYKVTKRGQDVALRCDPISGHVSLYWYRQALGQGPEFLTYFNYEAQQDKSGLPNDRFSAERPEGSISTLTIQRTEQRDSAMYRCASSLSGSMNTEAFFGQGTRLTVV.

The chain employs TRBV10-3 and TRBJ1-2; D not resolved. The CDR3 has 15 residues. Germline lookup yields CDR1 ENHRY and CDR2 SYGVKD. Trimming shortened V by 6 bases and J by 8 bases, and 22 bases separated the two germline ends. CDR3 sequence: CAIRGRTDDLKGYTF. The CDR3 DNA follows: TGTGCCATCAGGGGGAGGACGGACGATTTGAAGGGCTACACCTTC.

This chain connects TRBV6-2 or TRBV6-3 to TRBJ1-1; no definite D call. V was pared by 4 bases and J by 2 bases, with 11 bases between. The CDR3 consists of 14 residues. Looked up from germline, CDR1 is MNHEY and CDR2 is SVGEGT. The CDR3 DNA sequence: TGTGCCAGCAGTTCCTACCTGAAAAACACTGAAGCTTTCTTT. Its translation: CASSSYLKNTEAFF.

This sequence joins TRBV11-2 and TRBJ2-3; 10 positions agree with TRBD2. Germline V gene lookup returns CDR1 SGHAT and CDR2 FQNNGV. The CDR3 consists of 14 residues. The ends lost 3 bases at V and 6 bases at J; junction bases unmatched: 3. The CDR3 DNA reads TGTGCCAGCAGCTTCCTAGCGGGAGTGGATACGCAGTATTTT. It specifies CASSFLAGVDTQYF.

The J gene is TRBJ1-4, the V gene TRBV5-4; D is possibly TRBD1 (5 bases). With 4 bases removed from V and 6 bases from J, the gap between germline ends came to 13 bases. Looked up from germline, CDR1 is SGHNT and CDR2 is YYREEE (reference sequence). This CDR3 spans 14 amino acids. CDR3 protein: CASSLGQIHEKLFF. The CDR3 DNA is TGTGCCAGCAGCCTTGGACAAATCCATGAAAAACTGTTTTTT. Drawing the rest from reference TRBV5-4 and TRBJ1-4, the complete variable domain is ETGVTQSPTHLIKTRGQQVTLRCSSQSGHNTVSWYQQALGQGPQFIFQYYREEENGRGNFPPRFSGLQFPNYSSELNVNALELDDSALYLCASSLGQIHEKLFFGSGTQLSVL.

V is TRBV4-2 and J is TRBJ1-2; D is undetermined. This CDR3 region has 15 residues. V lost 0 bases to trimming and J lost 8 bases, with 16 bases between them. The V gene's germline CDR1 is LGHNA and CDR2 YNFKEQ. CDR3: CASSQDFGGRNGYTF. The CDR3 bases are TGTGCCAGCAGCCAAGATTTTGGAGGACGGAACGGCTACACCTTC.

The chain links TRBV7-9 to TRBJ1-2; 7 bases line up with TRBD1. The CDR3 totals 16 residues. Germline CDR1 SEHNR, CDR2 FQNEAQ (reference sequence). V lost 2 bases to trimming and J lost 4 bases; unmatched junction nucleotides: 10. The CDR3 DNA sequence: TGTGCCAGCAGCTTAAGTGGAGGGGGCACATTCTATGGCTACACCTTC. As protein: CASSLSGGGTFYGYTF.

The rearrangement uses TRBV20-1 and TRBJ2-3; D unclear. Germline lookup yields CDR1 DFQATT and CDR2 SNEGSKA (reference sequence). The CDR3 has 15 residues. V lost 3 bases and J lost 0, with 13 bases in between. CDR3 loop: CSASSPRGSTDTQYF. The CDR3 region has the DNA TGCAGTGCTAGTTCGCCGCGCGGCAGCACAGATACGCAGTATTTT.

The rearrangement links TRBV9 to TRBJ1-4, with TRBD1 identical over 10 bases. Losses at the gene ends were 0 bases for V and 5 bases for J; bases not matched to a gene: 1. From germline, CDR1 is SGDLS and CDR2 YYNGEE. The CDR3 has 15 amino acids. CDR3 coding DNA: TGTGCCAGCAGCGTAGGGGGACAGGGGAATGAAAAACTGTTTTTT. This codes for CASSVGGQGNEKLFF.

This clone was observed many times. The chain has TRBV7-6 and TRBJ2-7; 8 positions agree with TRBD2. With V trimmed by 4 bases and J by 2 bases, 7 bases remained unmatched. There are 15 residues in the CDR3. CDR1 and CDR2 from the germline V gene are SGHVS and FNYEAQ. CDR3 loop: CASSSLAGHAYEQYF. In DNA, the CDR3 is TGTGCCAGCAGCTCCCTAGCGGGCCATGCCTACGAGCAGTACTTC.